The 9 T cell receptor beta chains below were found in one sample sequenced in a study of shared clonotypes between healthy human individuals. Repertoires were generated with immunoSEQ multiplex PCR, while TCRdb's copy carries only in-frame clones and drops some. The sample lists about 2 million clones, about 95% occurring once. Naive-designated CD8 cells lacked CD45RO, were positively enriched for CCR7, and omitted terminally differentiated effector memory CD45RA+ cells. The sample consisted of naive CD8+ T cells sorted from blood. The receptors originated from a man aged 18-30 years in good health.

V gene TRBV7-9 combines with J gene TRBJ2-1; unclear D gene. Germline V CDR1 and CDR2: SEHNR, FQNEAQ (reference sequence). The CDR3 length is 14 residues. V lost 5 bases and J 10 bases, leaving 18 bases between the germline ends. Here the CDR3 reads CASSPRLVSEEQFF. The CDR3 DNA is TGTGCCAGCAGCCCACGACTCGTCTCGGAGGAGCAGTTCTTC.

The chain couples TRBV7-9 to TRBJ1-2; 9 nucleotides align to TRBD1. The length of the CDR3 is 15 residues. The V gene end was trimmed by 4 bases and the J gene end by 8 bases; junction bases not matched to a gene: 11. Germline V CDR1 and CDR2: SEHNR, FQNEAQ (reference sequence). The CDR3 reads CASSSGDRVIGGYTF. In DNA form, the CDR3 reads TGTGCCAGCAGCTCTGGGGACAGGGTGATTGGCGGCTACACCTTC.

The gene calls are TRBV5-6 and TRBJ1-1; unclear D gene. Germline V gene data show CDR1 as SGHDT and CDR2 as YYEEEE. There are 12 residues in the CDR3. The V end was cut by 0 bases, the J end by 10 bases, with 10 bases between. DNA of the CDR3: TGTGCCAGCAGCTTGGGCGTGGGAGTAGCTTTCTTT. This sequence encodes CASSLGVGVAFF.

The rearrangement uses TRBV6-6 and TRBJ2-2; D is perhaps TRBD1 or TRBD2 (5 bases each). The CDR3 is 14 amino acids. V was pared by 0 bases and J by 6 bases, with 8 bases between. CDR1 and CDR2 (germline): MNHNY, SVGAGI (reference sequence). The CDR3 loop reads CASSYSQGPGELFF. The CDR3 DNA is TGTGCCAGCAGTTACTCTCAGGGACCCGGGGAGCTGTTTTTT.

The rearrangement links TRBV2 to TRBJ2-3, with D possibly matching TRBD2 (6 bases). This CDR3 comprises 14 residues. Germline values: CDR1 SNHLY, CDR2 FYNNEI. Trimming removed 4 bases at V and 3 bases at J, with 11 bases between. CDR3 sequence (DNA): TGTGCCAGCAGTGGGTGGGAGGAGACAGATACGCAGTATTTT. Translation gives CASSGWEETDTQYF. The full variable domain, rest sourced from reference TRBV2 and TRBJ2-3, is EPEVTQTPSHQVTQMGQEVILRCVPISNHLYFYWYRQILGQKVEFLVSFYNNEISEKSEIFDDQFSVERPDGSNFTLKIRSTKLEDSAMYFCASSGWEETDTQYFGPGTRLTVL.

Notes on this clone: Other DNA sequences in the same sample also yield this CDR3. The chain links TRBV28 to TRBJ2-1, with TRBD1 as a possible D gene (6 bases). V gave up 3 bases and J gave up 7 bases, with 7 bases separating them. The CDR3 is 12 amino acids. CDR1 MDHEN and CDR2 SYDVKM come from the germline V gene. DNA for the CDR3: TGTGCCAGCAGTTTTAGGGGGAATGAGCAGTTCTTC. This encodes CASSFRGNEQFF.

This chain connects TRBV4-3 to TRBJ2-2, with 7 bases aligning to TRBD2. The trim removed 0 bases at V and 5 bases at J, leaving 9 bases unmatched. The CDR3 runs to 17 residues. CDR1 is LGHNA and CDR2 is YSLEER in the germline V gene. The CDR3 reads CASSQEWGEGLTGELFF. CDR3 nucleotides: TGCGCCAGCAGCCAAGAGTGGGGGGAGGGCCTAACCGGGGAGCTGTTTTTT.

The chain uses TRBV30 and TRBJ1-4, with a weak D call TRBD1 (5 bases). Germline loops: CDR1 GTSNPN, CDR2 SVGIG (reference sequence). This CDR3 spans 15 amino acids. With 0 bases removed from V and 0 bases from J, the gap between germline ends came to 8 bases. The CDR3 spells CAWSVGTTTNEKLFF. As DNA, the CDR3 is TGTGCCTGGAGTGTCGGGACCACAACTAATGAAAAACTGTTTTTT.

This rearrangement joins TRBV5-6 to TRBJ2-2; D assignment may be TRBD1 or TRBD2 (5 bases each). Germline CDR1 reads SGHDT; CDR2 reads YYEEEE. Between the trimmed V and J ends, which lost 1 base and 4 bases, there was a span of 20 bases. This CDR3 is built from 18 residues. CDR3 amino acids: CASSLRRAVLGVTGELFF. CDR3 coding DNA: TGTGCCAGCAGCTTGCGACGGGCAGTGCTGGGGGTCACCGGGGAGCTGTTTTTT.